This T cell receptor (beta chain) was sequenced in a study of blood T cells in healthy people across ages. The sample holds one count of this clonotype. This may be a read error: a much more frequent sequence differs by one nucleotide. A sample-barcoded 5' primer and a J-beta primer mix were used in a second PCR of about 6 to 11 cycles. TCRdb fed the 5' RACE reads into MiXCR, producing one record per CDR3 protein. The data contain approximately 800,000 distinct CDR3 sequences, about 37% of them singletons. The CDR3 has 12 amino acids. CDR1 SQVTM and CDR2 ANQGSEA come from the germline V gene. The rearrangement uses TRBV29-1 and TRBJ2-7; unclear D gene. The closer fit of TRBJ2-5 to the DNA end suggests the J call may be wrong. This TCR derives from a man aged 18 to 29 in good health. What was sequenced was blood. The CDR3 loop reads CSVEPGDGTQYF. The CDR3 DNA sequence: TGCAGCGTTGAACCGGGCGACGGGACCCAGTACTTC.